Each of the 10 T cell receptor beta chains below was sequenced from the same sample in a study of T cells after yellow fever vaccination. TCRdb reprocessed the 5' RACE reads with MiXCR, giving one entry per CDR3 protein. The sample has over 150,000 distinct CDR3 sequences, approximately 6.2% seen once. This sample comprised CD4+ T cells sorted from PBMCs, obtained on the day of the first yellow fever vaccination. The source is a man younger than 30 who received the YFV17D yellow fever vaccine.

This clonotype has ten or more counts. The chain combines TRBV19 with TRBJ2-2; TRBD1 might be the D (6 bases). V was pared by 5 bases and J by 5 bases, with 15 bases between. CDR1 and CDR2 (germline): LNHDA, SQIVND (reference sequence). The CDR3 runs to 15 residues. CDR3 DNA: TGTGCCAGTAGTGGCAGGGGACAAGGGACCGGGGAGCTGTTTTTT. This encodes CASSGRGQGTGELFF.

This clonotype was observed many times. This chain connects TRBV4-2 to TRBJ2-1, with 9 bases identical to TRBD2. Germline V gives CDR1 LGHNA, CDR2 YNFKEQ. The CDR3 loop spans 16 amino acids. V lost 2 bases and J lost 4; bases outside the gene matches: 6. As DNA, the CDR3 is TGTGCCAGCAGCCAACTAGCGGGGACTTTATACAATGAGCAGTTCTTC. It codes for CASSQLAGTLYNEQFF.

This clonotype occurred many times. This sequence joins TRBV12-3 or TRBV12-4 and TRBJ2-5; D uncertain. This CDR3 has 14 residues. V was clipped by 6 bases and J by 0 bases, with 11 bases between them. The CDR3 spells CASRDSLYQETQYF. The CDR3 DNA is TGTGCCAGCAGGGATTCCCTGTACCAAGAGACCCAGTACTTC.

Many counts were recorded for this clonotype. V gene TRBV12-3 or TRBV12-4 combines with J gene TRBJ2-3; unclear D gene. CDR3 length equals 10 residues. V dropped 1 base and J dropped 14 bases, with 7 bases sitting between them. The CDR3, as DNA: TGTGCCAGCAGTTTAGGGTCGAGGTATTTT. It yields the protein CASSLGSRYF.

This clonotype was recorded a few times. V and J are TRBV20-1 and TRBJ1-2; D not certain. The V end was cut by 0 bases, the J end by 0 bases, with 5 bases between. CDR3 length: 13 amino acids. Germline values: CDR1 DFQATT, CDR2 SNEGSKA (reference sequence). This CDR3 is CSARDTANYGYTF. CDR3 coding DNA: TGCAGTGCTAGAGACACCGCTAACTATGGCTACACCTTC.

This clonotype has only a few counts. The rearrangement joins TRBV21-1 to TRBJ1-1; TRBD1 is the table's D call, not checked against the DNA. TRBV21-1 is given as a pseudogene. This CDR3 region has 12 residues. The CDR3 spells CASSKVKARAFF. The CDR3 nucleotides are TGTGCCAGCAGCAAAGTTAAGGCGCGGGCTTTCTTT.

This clonotype was seen only a few times. The chain recombines TRBV18 with TRBJ2-5; the match to TRBD1 covers 7 bases. Germline CDR1 and CDR2: KGHSH and LQKENI. CDR3 length: 14 residues. The V and J ends lost 4 bases and 3 bases, in that order; junction bases with no gene match: 5. CDR3 coding DNA: TGTGCCAGCTCACGGCAGACAGGGAAAGAGACCCAGTACTTC. This translates into CASSRQTGKETQYF.

Ten or more counts support this clonotype. The chain has TRBV5-1 and TRBJ1-1; TRBD1 is a possible D gene (6 bases). Germline values: CDR1 SGHRS, CDR2 YFSETQ. Between the trimmed V and J ends, which lost 4 bases and 5 bases, there was a span of 27 bases. The CDR3 has 18 residues. DNA for the CDR3: TGCGCCAGCAGCCCGCGTCCTGAGGGGGACGGTCTAAGAACTGAAGCTTTCTTT. Translated: CASSPRPEGDGLRTEAFF.

The V call is TRBV12-3 or TRBV12-4, the J call TRBJ1-2; D unclear. The CDR3 runs 12 residues. The germline V and J ends were trimmed by 10 bases and 2 bases, with 11 bases remaining between them. The CDR3 sequence is CATSRRNYGYTF. The CDR3 coding sequence is TGTGCCACCAGCAGGCGAAACTATGGCTACACCTTC.

In this sample, this clonotype turned up many times. V gene TRBV20-1 combines with J gene TRBJ2-3; 11 bases align to TRBD2. V shed 5 bases, J shed 4 bases, and the junction held 5 bases outside the gene matches. The germline gives CDR1 DFQATT, CDR2 SNEGSKA (reference sequence). This CDR3 has 14 amino acids. This chain's CDR3 is CSAVDSGGADTQYF. In nucleotides, the CDR3 is TGCAGTGCTGTGGATAGCGGGGGGGCAGATACGCAGTATTTT.